This T cell receptor beta chain was sequenced for a study of T cell responses to AZD1222 COVID-19 vaccine. The protocol was immunoSEQ multiplex PCR, while the TCRdb copy is restricted to in-frame clones and leaves out a portion. This sample has some 150,000 clones; around nine tenths occur once, and the top ten carry about 2.5%. Germline V lookup: CDR1 MNHEY, CDR2 SMNVEV (reference sequence). This CDR3 has 16 residues. Germline trimming cut 4 bases from V and 4 bases from J; bases unmatched to any gene: 7. The chain combines TRBV27 with TRBJ2-3; TRBD1 agrees at 11 bases. The TCR sequence derives from an adult in good health. This sample comprised peripheral blood, obtained on day 0 of AZD1222 vaccination. The DNA of the CDR3 is TGTGCCAGCAGTTCGTTCTGGACAGGGGGCGCAGATACGCAGTATTTT. Translation gives CASSSFWTGGADTQYF.